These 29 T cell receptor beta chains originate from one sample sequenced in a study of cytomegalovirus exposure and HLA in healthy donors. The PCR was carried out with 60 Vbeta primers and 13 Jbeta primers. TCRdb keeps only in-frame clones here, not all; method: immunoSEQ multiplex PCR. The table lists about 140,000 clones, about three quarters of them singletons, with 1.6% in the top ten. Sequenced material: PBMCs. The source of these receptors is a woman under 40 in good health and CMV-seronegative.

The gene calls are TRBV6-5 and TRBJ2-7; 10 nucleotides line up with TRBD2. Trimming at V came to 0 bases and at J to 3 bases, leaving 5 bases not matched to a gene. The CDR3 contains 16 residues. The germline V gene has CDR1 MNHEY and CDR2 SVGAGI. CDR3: CASSYSRASGSYEQYF. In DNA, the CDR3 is TGTGCCAGCAGTTACTCGAGGGCTAGCGGGAGCTACGAGCAGTACTTC.

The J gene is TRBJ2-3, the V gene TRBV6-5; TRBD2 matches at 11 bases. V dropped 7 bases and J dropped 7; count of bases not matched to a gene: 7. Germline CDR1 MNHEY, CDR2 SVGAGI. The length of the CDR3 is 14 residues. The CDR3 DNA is TGTGCCAGCACCTCCGTGACTAGCGGGAATACGCAGTATTTT. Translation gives CASTSVTSGNTQYF.

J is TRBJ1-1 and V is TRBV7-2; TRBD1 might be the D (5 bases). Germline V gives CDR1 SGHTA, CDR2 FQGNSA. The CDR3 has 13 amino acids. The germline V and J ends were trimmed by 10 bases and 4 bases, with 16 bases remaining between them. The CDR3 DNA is TGTGCCACCCTAGAGAATAGGGGCACTGAAGCTTTCTTT. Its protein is CATLENRGTEAFF.

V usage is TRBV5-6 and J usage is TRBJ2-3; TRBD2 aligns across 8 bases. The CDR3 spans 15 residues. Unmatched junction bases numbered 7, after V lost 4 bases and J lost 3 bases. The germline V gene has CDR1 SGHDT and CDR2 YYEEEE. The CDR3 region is CASSPGLANTDTQYF. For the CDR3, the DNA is TGTGCCAGCAGCCCCGGACTAGCTAATACAGATACGCAGTATTTT. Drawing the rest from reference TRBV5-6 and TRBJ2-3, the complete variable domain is DAGVTQSPTHLIKTRGQQVTLRCSPKSGHDTVSWYQQALGQGPQFIFQYYEEEERQRGNFPDRFSGHQFPNYSSELNVNALLLGDSALYLCASSPGLANTDTQYFGPGTRLTVL.

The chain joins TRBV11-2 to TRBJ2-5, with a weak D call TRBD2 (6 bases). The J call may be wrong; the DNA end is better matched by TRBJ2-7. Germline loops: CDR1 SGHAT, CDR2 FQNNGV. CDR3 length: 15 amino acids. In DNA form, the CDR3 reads TGTGCCAGCAGCTTAATGGGCGGGACGTCCTACGAGCAGTACTTC. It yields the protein CASSLMGGTSYEQYF.

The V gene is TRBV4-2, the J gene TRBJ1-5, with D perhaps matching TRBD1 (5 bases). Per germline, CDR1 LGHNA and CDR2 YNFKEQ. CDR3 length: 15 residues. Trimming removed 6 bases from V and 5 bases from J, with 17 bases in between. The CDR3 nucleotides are TGTGCCAGCAGACAGTCGGACATAGGGGATCAGCCCCAGCATTTT. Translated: CASRQSDIGDQPQHF.

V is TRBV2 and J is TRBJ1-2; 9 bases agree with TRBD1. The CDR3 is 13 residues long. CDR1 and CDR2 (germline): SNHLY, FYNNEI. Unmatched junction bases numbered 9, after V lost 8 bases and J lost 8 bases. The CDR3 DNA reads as TGTGCCAGCGGAGAGACAGGGGGGACCGGCTACACCTTC. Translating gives CASGETGGTGYTF.

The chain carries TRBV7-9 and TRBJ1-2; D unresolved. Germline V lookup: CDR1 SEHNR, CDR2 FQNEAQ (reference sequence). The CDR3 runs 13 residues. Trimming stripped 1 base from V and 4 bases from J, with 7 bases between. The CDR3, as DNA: TGTGCCAGCAGCTTAGGGGCGGGCTATGGCTACACCTTC. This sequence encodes CASSLGAGYGYTF.

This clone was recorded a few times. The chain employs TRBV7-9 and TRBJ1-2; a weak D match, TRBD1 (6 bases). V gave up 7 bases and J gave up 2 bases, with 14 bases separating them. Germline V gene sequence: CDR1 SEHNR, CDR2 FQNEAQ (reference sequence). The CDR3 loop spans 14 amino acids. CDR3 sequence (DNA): TGTGCCAGCACCCCCCCGGACAGCAACTATGGCTACACCTTC. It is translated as CASTPPDSNYGYTF. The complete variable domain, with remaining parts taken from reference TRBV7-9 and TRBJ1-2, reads DTGVSQNPRHKITKRGQNVTFRCDPISEHNRLYWYRQTLGQGPEFLTYFQNEAQLEKSRLLSDRFSAERPKGSFSTLEIQRTEQGDSAMYLCASTPPDSNYGYTFGSGTRLTVV.

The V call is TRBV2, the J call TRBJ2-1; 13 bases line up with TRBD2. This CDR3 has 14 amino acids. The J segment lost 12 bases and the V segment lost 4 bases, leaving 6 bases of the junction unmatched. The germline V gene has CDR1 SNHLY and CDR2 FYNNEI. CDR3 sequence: CASSALAGGLPQFF. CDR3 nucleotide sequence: TGTGCCAGCAGTGCACTAGCGGGAGGGCTCCCGCAGTTCTTC.

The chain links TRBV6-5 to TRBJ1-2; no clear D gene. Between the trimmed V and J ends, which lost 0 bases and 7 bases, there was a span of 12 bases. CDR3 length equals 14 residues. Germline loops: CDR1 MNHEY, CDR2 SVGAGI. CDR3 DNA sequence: TGTGCCAGCAGTTACTCGGCCTTTCGGGGTGGCTACACCTTC. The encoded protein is CASSYSAFRGGYTF.

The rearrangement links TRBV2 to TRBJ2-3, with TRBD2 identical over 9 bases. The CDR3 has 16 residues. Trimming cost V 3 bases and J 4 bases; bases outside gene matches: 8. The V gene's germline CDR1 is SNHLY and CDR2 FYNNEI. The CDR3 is CASSDPSGIVADTQYF. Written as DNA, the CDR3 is TGTGCCAGCAGTGACCCTAGCGGGATTGTCGCAGATACGCAGTATTTT.

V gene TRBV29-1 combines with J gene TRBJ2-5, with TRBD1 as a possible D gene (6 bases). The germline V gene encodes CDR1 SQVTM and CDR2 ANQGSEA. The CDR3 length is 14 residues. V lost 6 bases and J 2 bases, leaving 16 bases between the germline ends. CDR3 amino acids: CSVWSGHLQETQYF. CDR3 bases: TGCAGCGTGTGGTCGGGACACTTACAAGAGACCCAGTACTTC.

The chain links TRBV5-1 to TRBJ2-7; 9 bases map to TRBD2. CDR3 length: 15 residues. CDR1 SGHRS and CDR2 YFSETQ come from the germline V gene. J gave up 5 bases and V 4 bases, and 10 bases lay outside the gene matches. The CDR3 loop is CASSLPGTSTDEQYF. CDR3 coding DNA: TGCGCCAGCAGCCTTCCCGGGACTAGCACCGACGAGCAGTACTTC.

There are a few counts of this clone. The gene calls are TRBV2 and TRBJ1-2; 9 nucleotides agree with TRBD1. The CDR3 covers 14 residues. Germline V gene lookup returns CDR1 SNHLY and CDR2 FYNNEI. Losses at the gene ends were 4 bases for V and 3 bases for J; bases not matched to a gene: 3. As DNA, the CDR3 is TGTGCCAGCAGTGGGGGACAGGGCTACTATGGCTACACCTTC. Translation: CASSGGQGYYGYTF.

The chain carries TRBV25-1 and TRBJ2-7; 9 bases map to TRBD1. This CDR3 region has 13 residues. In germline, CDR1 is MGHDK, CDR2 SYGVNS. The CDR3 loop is CSTTSGQGTKQYF. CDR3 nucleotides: TGTTCCACAACTTCGGGACAGGGTACCAAGCAGTACTTC.

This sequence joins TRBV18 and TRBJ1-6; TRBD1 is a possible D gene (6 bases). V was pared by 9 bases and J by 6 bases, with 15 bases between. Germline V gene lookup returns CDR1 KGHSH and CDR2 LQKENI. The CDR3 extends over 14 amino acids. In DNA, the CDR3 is TGTGCCAGTCGGGAAGGGGGGGGTAATTCACCCCTCCACTTT. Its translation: CASREGGGNSPLHF.

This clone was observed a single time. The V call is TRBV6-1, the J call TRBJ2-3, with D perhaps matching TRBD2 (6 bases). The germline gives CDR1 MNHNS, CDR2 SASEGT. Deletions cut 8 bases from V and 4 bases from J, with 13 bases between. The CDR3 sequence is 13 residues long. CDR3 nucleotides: TGTGCCAGCTCCCTTTCGGGAGCAGATACGCAGTATTTT. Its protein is CASSLSGADTQYF.

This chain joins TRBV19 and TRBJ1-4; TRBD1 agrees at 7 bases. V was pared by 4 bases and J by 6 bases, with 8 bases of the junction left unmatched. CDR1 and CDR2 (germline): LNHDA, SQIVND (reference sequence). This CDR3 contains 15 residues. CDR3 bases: TGTGCCAGTAGTAATTCCGGGACAGCCTATGAAAAACTGTTTTTT. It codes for CASSNSGTAYEKLFF.

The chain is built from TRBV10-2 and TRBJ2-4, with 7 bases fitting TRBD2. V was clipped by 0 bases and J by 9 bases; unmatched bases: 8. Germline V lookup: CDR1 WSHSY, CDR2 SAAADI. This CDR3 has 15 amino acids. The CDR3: CASSESGGVYGIQYF. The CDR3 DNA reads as TGCGCCAGCAGTGAGTCTGGGGGGGTTTATGGCATTCAGTACTTC.

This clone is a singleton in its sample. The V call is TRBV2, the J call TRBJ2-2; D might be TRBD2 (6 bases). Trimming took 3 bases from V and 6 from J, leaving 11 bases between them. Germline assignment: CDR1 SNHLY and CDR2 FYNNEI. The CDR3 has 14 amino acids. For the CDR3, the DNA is TGTGCCAGCAGTGAGGTCCCGGGGGCCGGGGAGCTGTTTTTT. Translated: CASSEVPGAGELFF.

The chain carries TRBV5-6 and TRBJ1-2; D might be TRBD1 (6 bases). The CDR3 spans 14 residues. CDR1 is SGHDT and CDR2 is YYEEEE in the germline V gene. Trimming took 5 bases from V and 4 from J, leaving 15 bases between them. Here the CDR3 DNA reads TGTGCCAGCAGTTGGGGGCAACCTACCTATGGCTACACCTTC. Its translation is CASSWGQPTYGYTF.

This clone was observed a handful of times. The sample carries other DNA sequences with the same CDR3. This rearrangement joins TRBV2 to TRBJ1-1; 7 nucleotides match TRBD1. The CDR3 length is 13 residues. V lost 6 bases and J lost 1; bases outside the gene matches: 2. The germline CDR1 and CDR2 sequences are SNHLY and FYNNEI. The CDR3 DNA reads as TGTGCCAGCAGCGGGACAGCGAACACTGAAGCTTTCTTT. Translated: CASSGTANTEAFF.

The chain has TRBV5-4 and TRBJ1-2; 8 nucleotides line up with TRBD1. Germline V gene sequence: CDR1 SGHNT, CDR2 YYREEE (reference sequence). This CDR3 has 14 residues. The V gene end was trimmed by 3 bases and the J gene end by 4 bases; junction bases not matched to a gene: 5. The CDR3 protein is CASSSQGDSYGYTF. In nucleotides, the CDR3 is TGTGCCAGCAGCTCACAGGGGGATAGCTATGGCTACACCTTC.

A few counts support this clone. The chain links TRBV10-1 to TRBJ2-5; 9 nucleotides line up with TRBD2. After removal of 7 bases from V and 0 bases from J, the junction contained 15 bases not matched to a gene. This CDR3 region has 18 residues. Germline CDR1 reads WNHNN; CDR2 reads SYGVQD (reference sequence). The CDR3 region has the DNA TGCGCCAGCAAAAAATGGCTAGCGGGGACTTTGTACCAAGAGACCCAGTACTTC. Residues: CASKKWLAGTLYQETQYF.

CDR3 sequence (DNA): TGTGCCAGTAGCGGCCTAGAGGCCGGTCCAACTAATGAAAAACTGTTTTTT. Translated, it gives CASSGLEAGPTNEKLFF. The chain uses TRBV19 and TRBJ1-4; D gene ambiguous. Per germline, CDR1 LNHDA and CDR2 SQIVND (reference sequence). The CDR3 loop spans 17 amino acids. V gave up 6 bases and J gave up 0 bases, with 17 bases separating them.

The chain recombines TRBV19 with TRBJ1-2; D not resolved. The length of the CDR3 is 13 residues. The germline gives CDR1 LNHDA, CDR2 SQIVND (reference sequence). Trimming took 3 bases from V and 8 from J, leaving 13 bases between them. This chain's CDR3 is CASSIFSAGGYTF. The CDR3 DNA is TGTGCCAGTAGTATTTTTTCGGCGGGGGGCTACACCTTC.

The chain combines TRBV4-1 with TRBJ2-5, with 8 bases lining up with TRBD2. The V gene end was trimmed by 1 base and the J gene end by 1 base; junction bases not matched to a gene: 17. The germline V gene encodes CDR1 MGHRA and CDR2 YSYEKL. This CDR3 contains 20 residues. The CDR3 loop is CASSQVLGGGSGGLQETQYF. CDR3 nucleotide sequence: TGCGCCAGCAGCCAAGTTCTCGGGGGGGGGAGCGGGGGCCTCCAAGAGACCCAGTACTTC.

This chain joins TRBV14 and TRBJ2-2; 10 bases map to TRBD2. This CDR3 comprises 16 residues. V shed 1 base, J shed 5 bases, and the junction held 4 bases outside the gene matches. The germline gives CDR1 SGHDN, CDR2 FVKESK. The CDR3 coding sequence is TGTGCCAGCAGCCAAGCCCTAGCGGGAGCTACCGGGGAGCTGTTTTTT. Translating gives CASSQALAGATGELFF.